The source of this T cell receptor beta chain is a study of T cells in Graves' hyperthyroidism and ophthalmopathy. The study's findings and limits: The model anticipated ophthalmopathy a median 6.5 months pre-onset. Within blood appeared most thyroid clonotypes that had expanded above 0.001.

What was amplified from RNA transcripts were TCR beta CDR3 regions. With the HTBI primer set, the TCR CDR3 went through a first round of RT-PCR. Via MiXCR, TCRdb re-called the multiplex PCR reads, giving one row per CDR3 protein. The data contain approximately 600,000 distinct CDR3 sequences, about 15% of them singletons. The ends were cut back, 4 bases at V and 4 bases at J, with 11 bases in the middle. This CDR3 is built from 14 residues. This clonotype was detected a few times. Its antigen is not known. Ophthalmopathy patients showed a Clinical Activity Score of at least 3, NOSPECS grade of at least 4 and duration under 3 months. Uncontrolled infection, other autoimmune disease, pregnancy or lactation led to exclusion.

The TCR comes from a middle-aged woman with Graves' ophthalmopathy. What was sequenced was blood. V is TRBV12-3 or TRBV12-4 and J is TRBJ1-5; unclear D gene. The CDR3 DNA is TGTGCCAGCAGTTCCGACGGGCTTAATCAGCCCCAGCATTTT. Encoded protein: CASSSDGLNQPQHF.